This TCR beta chain emerged from a study of multiple sclerosis patients with progressive multifocal leukoencephalopathy. Whole-study results and caveats: Most PML patients had lower entropy, suggesting less diverse TRB repertoires. PML-onset expanded TRB clones were detectable before and during natalizumab therapy.

Generated by immunoSEQ multiplex PCR, the TCRdb table keeps only in-frame clones and is missing some. The sample lists 25,000 to 35,000 clones; around 92% were seen once. Time point reported: 5 to 6 months of natalizumab therapy. T1 and T2 blood were collected at 6 and 12 months of natalizumab. As regards this clone: As yet, its antigen is unknown.

The sample was PBMCs, taken from a patient treated with natalizumab. The TCR was taken from a human donor with multiple sclerosis.

This chain's CDR3 is CASRGTSGQQETQYF. The DNA for the CDR3 is TGTGCCAGCAGAGGGACTAGCGGACAGCAAGAGACCCAGTACTTC. The chain carries TRBV7-9 and TRBJ2-5; 11 bases align to TRBD2. The CDR3 is 15 residues long. V was clipped by 6 bases and J by 2 bases; unmatched bases: 5. The V gene's germline CDR1 is SEHNR and CDR2 FQNEAQ (reference sequence). The full variable domain, rest sourced from reference TRBV7-9 and TRBJ2-5, is DTGVSQNPRHKITKRGQNVTFRCDPISEHNRLYWYRQTLGQGPEFLTYFQNEAQLEKSRLLSDRFSAERPKGSFSTLEIQRTEQGDSAMYLCASRGTSGQQETQYFGPGTRLLVL.